This TCR beta chain was retrieved from a study of control samples from healthy donors and cancer patients. Trimming pared 3 bases from V and 1 base from J, leaving 7 bases between. The germline V gene has CDR1 GTSNPN and CDR2 SVGIG (reference sequence). There are 13 residues in the CDR3. TCRdb's table, derived via immunoSEQ multiplex PCR, lists solely in-frame clones and lacks some. The table records fewer than 110,000 clones, roughly 89% of them present only once. The chain recombines TRBV30 with TRBJ1-5; no clear D. Material for sequencing was PBMCs. The receptor's source is a man between 60 and 70 years old with lung cancer. The CDR3 nucleotides are TGTGCCTGGAGCATACAAAGCAATCAGCCCCAGCATTTT. Translated, it gives CAWSIQSNQPQHF.